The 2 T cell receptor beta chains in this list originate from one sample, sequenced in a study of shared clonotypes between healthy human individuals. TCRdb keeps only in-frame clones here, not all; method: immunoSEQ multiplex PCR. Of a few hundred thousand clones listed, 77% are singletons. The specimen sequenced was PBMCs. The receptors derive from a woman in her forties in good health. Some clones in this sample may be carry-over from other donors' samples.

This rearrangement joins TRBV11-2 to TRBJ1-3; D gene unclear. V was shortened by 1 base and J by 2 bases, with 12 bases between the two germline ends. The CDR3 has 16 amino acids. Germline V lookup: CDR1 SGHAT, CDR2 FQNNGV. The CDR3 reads CASSLVLGSTGNTIYF. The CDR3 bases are TGTGCCAGCAGCTTAGTTCTGGGTAGTACTGGAAACACCATATATTTT.

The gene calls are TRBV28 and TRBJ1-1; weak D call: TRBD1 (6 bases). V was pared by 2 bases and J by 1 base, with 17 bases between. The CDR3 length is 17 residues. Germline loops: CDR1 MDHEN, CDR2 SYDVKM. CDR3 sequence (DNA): TGTGCCAGCAGTTTAAGCGCGGCAGGGGTTAGGAACACTGAAGCTTTCTTT. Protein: CASSLSAAGVRNTEAFF.